Listed here are 5 T cell receptor beta chains from one sample, sequenced in a study of shared clonotypes between healthy human individuals. TCRdb's table, derived via immunoSEQ multiplex PCR, lists solely in-frame clones and lacks some. The sample includes about 1 million clones, roughly 80% of them seen just once. The sequenced sample was memory CD4+ T cells sorted from blood. Subset in this sample: CD45RA-negative fraction. These receptors originate from a man aged 18 to 35 in good health.

Remarks on this clone: Other DNA sequences in the sample encode the same CDR3. The chain recombines TRBV18 with TRBJ2-3, with unresolved D. This CDR3 has 12 residues. Germline V gene sequence: CDR1 KGHSH, CDR2 LQKENI. Trimming shortened V by 3 bases and J by 5 bases, and 6 bases separated the two germline ends. The CDR3: CASSPSLDTQYF. Written as DNA, the CDR3 is TGTGCCAGCTCACCCTCGCTAGATACGCAGTATTTT.

Details on this clone: Only one base separates this from a far larger clonotype, so it likely reflects a read error. Other DNA sequences of this sample code for an identical CDR3. This chain links TRBV11-3 with TRBJ2-7; D is possibly TRBD1 (6 bases). The germline V gene encodes CDR1 SGHNT and CDR2 YENEEA. Trimming shortened V by 5 bases and J by 2 bases, and 10 bases separated the two germline ends. This CDR3 has 13 residues. CDR3 amino acids: CASSRGQTYEQYF. The CDR3 DNA is TGTGCCAGCAGCCGCGGACAGACCTACGAGCAGTACTTC.

V and J are TRBV28 and TRBJ1-4; 9 positions agree with TRBD1. Germline CDR1 and CDR2: MDHEN and SYDVKM. The CDR3 is 16 amino acids. The J segment lost 7 bases and the V segment lost 5 bases, leaving 11 bases of the junction unmatched. Here the CDR3 DNA reads TGTGCCAGCAGTCCCGGGGACAGGGCCATCACTGAAAAACTGTTTTTT. Encoded protein: CASSPGDRAITEKLFF.

The CDR3 region has the DNA TGCGCCAGCAGCTCCCGGACAGGGGGCGGCTACGAGCAGTACTTC. This codes for CASSSRTGGGYEQYF. V gene TRBV5-1 combines with J gene TRBJ2-7; 11 nucleotides agree with TRBD1. V lost 3 bases and J lost 3; bases outside the gene matches: 5. Germline lookup yields CDR1 SGHRS and CDR2 YFSETQ. The CDR3 length is 15 residues.

This chain uses TRBV6-5 with TRBJ2-5; D is uncertain. The CDR3 spans 12 residues. Germline V gives CDR1 MNHEY, CDR2 SVGAGI. Trimming stripped 6 bases from V and 3 bases from J, with 8 bases between. DNA for the CDR3: TGTGCCAGCAGCTCCGGTAAAGAGACCCAGTACTTC. This encodes CASSSGKETQYF.